This TCR beta chain was sequenced in a study of shared clonotypes between healthy human individuals. Profiling relied on immunoSEQ multiplex PCR, and the TCRdb table lists in-frame clones only, not all of them. The profile shows around 700,000 clones, 60% to 80% of them singletons. Notes on the study in general: Genetic and exposure-history diversity was limited by the few donors. Non-shared clonotypes showed lower generation probabilities than clonotypes common to all four donors.

For this clone: No antigen is known for it.

The sequence was collected from a woman in her twenties or thirties in good health. Sequenced input: memory CD4+ T cells sorted from blood. This sample's subset: CD45RA-negative fraction.

CDR3 protein: CAWGTGEFLGEAFF. The CDR3 DNA reads as TGTGCCTGGGGGACCGGGGAGTTTCTAGGTGAAGCTTTCTTT. The chain combines TRBV30 with TRBJ1-1; tentatively, D is TRBD1 (5 bases). The CDR3 spans 14 residues. CDR1 is GTSNPN, CDR2 SVGIG, per germline (reference sequence). The V and J ends lost 5 bases and 7 bases respectively, with 20 bases between them. The full variable domain, with the rest looked up from reference TRBV30 and TRBJ1-1, is SQTIHQWPATLVQPVGSPLSLECTVEGTSNPNLYWYRQAAGRGLQLLFYSVGIGQISSEVPQNLSASRPQDRQFILSSKKLLLSDSGFYLCAWGTGEFLGEAFFGQGTRLTVV.